This is a list of T cell receptor beta chains from one sample in a study of T-cell reconstitution after alpha-beta-depleted transplantation in children. TCRdb reprocessed the PCR reads with MiXCR, giving one entry per CDR3 protein. In the table there are over 200,000 distinct CDR3 sequences, around 7.7% of which are singletons. This specimen was PBMCs, mostly from graft donor cells, taken 360 days after TCRalphabeta/CD19-depleted stem cell transplant. The receptor set was obtained from a male patient between 2 and 10 years old who had a stem cell transplant for acute myeloid leukemia, so the T cells may come from the graft donor. The conserved cysteine and the conserved F or W are not part of the CDR3 here.

>TRBV4-3|TRBJ2-6
ASSQEDRASGANVLT
>TRBV12-3/TRBV12-4|TRBJ1-1
ASSPELHRTEAF
>TRBV5-1|TRBJ2-1
ASSPRSGRAKEQF
>TRBV7-9|TRBJ1-1
ASSLPQENTEAF
>TRBV7-6|TRBJ2-5
ASSLGSSGTVQETQY
>TRBV7-7|TRBJ2-2
ASSPGGNTGELF
>TRBV10-3|TRBJ2-5
AISHRGQETQY
>TRBV6-5|TRBJ1-1
ASGPQGPDTEAF
>TRBV2|TRBJ2-1
ASNRDTPYNEQF
>TRBV12-3/TRBV12-4|TRBJ2-5
ASSYGRIQETQY
>TRBV3-1|TRBJ1-1
ASSFGTYNTEAF
>TRBV5-1|TRBJ2-3
ASSFKESTDTQY
>TRBV20-1|TRBJ2-7
SARYRETYEQY
>TRBV29-1|TRBJ1-1
SVVSQTNTEAF
>TRBV29-1|TRBJ2-5
SVVQGWVTQY
>TRBV29-1|TRBJ2-5
SVGLLLGETQY
>TRBV5-1|TRBJ2-3
ASSFGQGVPDTQY
>TRBV5-1|TRBJ1-1
ASSFGGVDTEAF
>TRBV6-5|TRBJ2-5
ASGLLEGETQY
>TRBV20-1|TRBJ2-1
SATSPGETSGSNEQF
>TRBV5-5|TRBJ2-7
ASSLDLGPPLNEQY
>TRBV11-2|TRBJ2-3
ASSLNEGTDTQY
>TRBV5-1|TRBJ1-1
ASSLLGPGNTEAF
>TRBV3-1|TRBJ2-3
ASSQEVTRDADTQY
>TRBV5-1|TRBJ1-2
ASSLEAGDPRYT
>TRBV12-3/TRBV12-4|TRBJ2-2
ASTQGSGELF
>TRBV7-9|TRBJ1-1
ASSARDGAYEAF
>TRBV5-5|TRBJ2-2
ASSSRTGALTGELF
>TRBV6-1|TRBJ1-5
SSSEWARVTPQH
>TRBV20-1|TRBJ1-5
SARTPGSNQPQH
>TRBV7-2|TRBJ2-5
ASSWGLAGGPQETQY
>TRBV27|TRBJ1-5
ASSLYSYQPQH
>TRBV12-3/TRBV12-4|TRBJ2-7
ASSLASTSGSYEQY
>TRBV9|TRBJ1-1
ASSQGTGTGLPHGKPF
>TRBV6-1|TRBJ2-3
ANHLLAGSTDTQY
>TRBV3-1|TRBJ2-5
ASSSFSGVETQY
>TRBV5-1|TRBJ2-6
ASSRVQGTLTSGANVLT
>TRBV7-9|TRBJ2-1
ASSFAPKIIGEQF
>TRBV20-1|TRBJ2-1
SASGGPRYNEQF
>TRBV27|TRBJ2-4
ASSSHRGEENIQY
>TRBV5-1|TRBJ2-3
ASSVQDTQY
>TRBV5-1|TRBJ1-2
ASSLEAVGGYT
>TRBV7-2|TRBJ1-2
ASRSDRVNYGYT
>TRBV20-1|TRBJ1-1
SANRGGTEAF
>TRBV5-1|TRBJ2-1
ASSLSTGPSSYNEQF
>TRBV19|TRBJ1-5
ASSRGNQPQH
>TRBV5-1|TRBJ2-7
ASSLAPYRRSSYEQY
>TRBV7-9|TRBJ1-1
ASSLGVSTANTEAF